These 2 T cell receptor beta chains originate from one sample sequenced in a study of regulatory T cells in long-lasting Graves disease (dated by TCRdb to about 2021). Library creation used multiplex PCR. The instrument given in TCRdb is Illumina HiSeq 4000. To build TCR beta libraries, CDR3 regions were amplified by Arm-PCR using iRepertoire HTBI primers. TCRdb handled the public reads itself, with Q25 trimming in fastp and clone calling in MiXCR, and kept productive beta chains. All rows with the same CDR3 protein become a single entry with the most common DNA and genes. The sample table lists 600,000 to 650,000 distinct CDR3 sequences, 16% of them with a count of one. Clones ranked in the top ten supply approximately 20% of the sample. This sample's time point label indicates: newly diagnosed GD, antithyroid drugs for less than 3 months. For both TCR sequencing and RNA sequencing, RNA was extracted from PBMCs in TRIzol.

Separately, the same data were catalogued under a study of T cells in Graves' hyperthyroidism and ophthalmopathy.

Sequencing used peripheral blood mononuclear cells (PBMCs), obtained at new diagnosis, from a patient treated with antithyroid drugs. The receptors come from a woman aged 25 to 39 with Graves disease. Donor details come from another sample of the same person, matched by shared clones.

This clonotype showed up many times. The V and J genes are TRBV28 and TRBJ1-1; D not certain. With 3 bases removed from V and 11 bases from J, the gap between germline ends came to 19 bases. Germline V CDR1 and CDR2: MDHEN, SYDVKM. This CDR3 has 14 amino acids. DNA of the CDR3: TGTGCCAGCAGTTTCCCATCTACACCCTCGGGGGCTTTCTTT. It encodes CASSFPSTPSGAFF.

The chain recombines TRBV28 with TRBJ1-2, with a weak D call TRBD1 (5 bases). The CDR3 sequence is 11 residues long. Germline CDR1 and CDR2: MDHEN and SYDVKM. V was trimmed by 6 bases and J by 8 bases, leaving 10 bases between them. Written as DNA, the CDR3 is TGTGCCAGCAGGGCCGGGACGGGCTACACCTTC. This encodes CASRAGTGYTF.